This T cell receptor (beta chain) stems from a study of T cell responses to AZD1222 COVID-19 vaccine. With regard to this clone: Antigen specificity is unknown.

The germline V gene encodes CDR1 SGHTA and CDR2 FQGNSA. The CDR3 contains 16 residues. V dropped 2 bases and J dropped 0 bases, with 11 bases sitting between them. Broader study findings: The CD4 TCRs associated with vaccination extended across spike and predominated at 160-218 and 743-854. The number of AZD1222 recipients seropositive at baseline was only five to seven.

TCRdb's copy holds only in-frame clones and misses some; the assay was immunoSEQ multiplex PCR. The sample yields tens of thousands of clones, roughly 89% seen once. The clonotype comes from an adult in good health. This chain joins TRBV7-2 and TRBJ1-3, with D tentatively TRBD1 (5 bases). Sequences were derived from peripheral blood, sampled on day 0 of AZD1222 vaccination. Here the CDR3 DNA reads TGTGCCAGCAGCTTATGGGGACTTAGCTCTGGAAACACCATATATTTT. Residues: CASSLWGLSSGNTIYF.